Following are 13 T cell receptor beta chains from one sample sequenced in a study of Graves' ophthalmopathy and Graves' hyperthyroidism. RNA served as the template for amplifying TCR beta CDR3 regions. Following a first-round RT-PCR that used HTBI primers, a second-round multiplex PCR was carried out. TCRdb recomputed calls from the multiplex PCR reads with MiXCR, one row per CDR3 protein. The data show 210,000 or so distinct CDR3 sequences, approximately 29% seen once. What was sequenced was peripheral blood. These receptors were collected from a man aged 45-65 years with Graves' ophthalmopathy.

There are many counts of this clonotype. The V and J genes are TRBV5-5 and TRBJ2-4; D perhaps matches TRBD1 (5 bases). Trimming removed 4 bases at V and 3 bases at J, with 11 bases between. Germline V gene data show CDR1 as SGHKS and CDR2 as YYEKEE (reference sequence). The CDR3 covers 14 residues. The CDR3 here is CASSERRGKNIQYF. The CDR3 DNA sequence: TGTGCCAGCAGCGAGAGAAGGGGCAAAAACATTCAGTACTTC. The complete variable domain, with remaining parts taken from reference TRBV5-5 and TRBJ2-4, reads DAGVTQSPTHLIKTRGQQVTLRCSPISGHKSVSWYQQVLGQGPQFIFQYYEKEERGRGNFPDRFSARQFPNYSSELNVNALLLGDSALYLCASSERRGKNIQYFGAGTRLSVL.

The genes are TRBV28 and TRBJ1-1, with D perhaps TRBD1 (6 bases). Germline CDR1 MDHEN, CDR2 SYDVKM. The CDR3 has 15 amino acids. The CDR3 DNA is TGTTACCACAGGACAGCTCAGGGGAAGAACACTGAAGCTTTCTTT. It encodes CYHRTAQGKNTEAFF.

This clonotype was recorded at least ten times. The rearrangement joins TRBV6-6 to TRBJ2-5; no reliable D call. The CDR3 sequence is 14 residues long. V gave up 0 bases and J gave up 3 bases, with 8 bases separating them. The germline V gene has CDR1 MNHNY and CDR2 SVGAGI (reference sequence). DNA of the CDR3: TGTGCCAGCAGTTACTCAGGCCCTAAAGAGACCCAGTACTTC. The encoded protein is CASSYSGPKETQYF.

In this sample, this clonotype turned up many times. The rearrangement uses TRBV20-1 and TRBJ1-1; D unresolved. The germline V gene encodes CDR1 DFQATT and CDR2 SNEGSKA (reference sequence). Trimming cost V 1 base and J 1 base, with 4 bases left between them. The CDR3 is 12 amino acids. The CDR3 bases are TGCAGTGCTAGAGGCCAGAACACTGAAGCTTTCTTT. Translated, it gives CSARGQNTEAFF.

This clonotype was detected ten times or more. The chain couples TRBV27 to TRBJ2-7; tentatively, D is TRBD2 (6 bases). This CDR3 contains 18 residues. The ends were cut back, 5 bases at V and 2 bases at J, with 25 bases in the middle. The germline CDR1 and CDR2 sequences are MNHEY and SMNVEV (reference sequence). The CDR3 is CASSTTPGVEGAPYEQYF. The CDR3 DNA sequence: TGTGCCAGCAGTACCACCCCGGGAGTAGAGGGAGCCCCCTACGAGCAGTACTTC.

This clonotype came up many times. The chain is built from TRBV12-3 or TRBV12-4 and TRBJ2-7, with a possible D match to TRBD2 (5 bases). The CDR3 contains 15 residues. V shed 0 bases and J shed 2 bases, with 11 bases lying between them. DNA of the CDR3: TGTGCCAGCAGTTTAGCGACGGGAACCACCTACGAGCAGTACTTC. This gives the protein CASSLATGTTYEQYF.

This clonotype was counted ten times or more. The chain employs TRBV28 and TRBJ2-7; D gene uncertain. In germline, CDR1 is MDHEN, CDR2 SYDVKM. CDR3 length equals 14 residues. V was clipped by 6 bases and J by 1 base, with 13 bases between them. Here the CDR3 reads CASSLTLRSYEQYF. Written as DNA, the CDR3 is TGTGCCAGCAGCCTGACACTAAGATCCTACGAGCAGTACTTC.

The chain combines TRBV27 with TRBJ2-7; 11 bases align to TRBD2. This CDR3 spans 16 amino acids. V lost 5 bases and J lost 3; bases outside the gene matches: 9. Germline V lookup: CDR1 MNHEY, CDR2 SMNVEV (reference sequence). The CDR3 spells CASSLTSGSWSYEQYF. The CDR3 region has the DNA TGTGCCAGCAGTCTAACTAGCGGGAGTTGGAGCTACGAGCAGTACTTC.

The chain recombines TRBV6-2 or TRBV6-3 with TRBJ2-7; D unresolved. Germline values: CDR1 MNHEY, CDR2 SVGEGT. Trimming pared 2 bases from V and 0 bases from J, leaving 8 bases between. CDR3 length: 14 amino acids. The CDR3 here is CASSYPGNSYEQYF. The CDR3 DNA reads as TGTGCCAGCAGTTACCCTGGGAACTCCTACGAGCAGTACTTC.

V is TRBV6-1 and J is TRBJ1-1; D gene ambiguous. Germline lookup yields CDR1 MNHNS and CDR2 SASEGT. The ends were cut back, 5 bases at V and 2 bases at J, with 9 bases in the middle. The CDR3 has 13 residues. CDR3 residues: CASSTTSNTEAFF. The CDR3 bases are TGTGCCAGCAGTACGACTTCAAACACTGAAGCTTTCTTT.

This clonotype was recorded at least ten times. The rearrangement links TRBV5-1 to TRBJ2-7; 8 bases align to TRBD1. The V gene end was trimmed by 2 bases and the J gene end by 5 bases; junction bases not matched to a gene: 6. The CDR3 contains 14 residues. CDR1 is SGHRS, CDR2 YFSETQ, per germline. In nucleotides, the CDR3 is TGCGCCAGCAGCTTCGCGACAGGGGCGAACGAGCAGTACTTC. It encodes CASSFATGANEQYF.

The genes are TRBV11-2 and TRBJ2-7, with unresolved D. Trimming left V 5 bases short and J 0 bases short, with 11 bases between. The CDR3 has 14 residues. Germline loops: CDR1 SGHAT, CDR2 FQNNGV. As DNA, the CDR3 is TGTGCCAGCAGCCATAACACAAACTCCTACGAGCAGTACTTC. This encodes CASSHNTNSYEQYF.

The rearrangement links TRBV12-3 or TRBV12-4 to TRBJ1-6, with 9 bases that match TRBD1. The junction had 7 bases not matched to a gene; V was cut back by 5 bases and J by 8 bases. This CDR3 region has 15 residues. The CDR3 here is CASSMPGQGYSPLHF. CDR3 DNA: TGTGCCAGCAGTATGCCGGGACAGGGCTATTCACCCCTCCACTTT.